Each of the 17 T cell receptor beta chains below was sequenced from the same sample in a study of cytomegalovirus exposure and HLA in healthy donors. Assay: immunoSEQ multiplex PCR; the TCRdb copy retains only in-frame clones and omits some. Among 150,000 to 200,000 clones listed, more than 70% were seen once. The specimen sequenced was PBMCs. The receptor set was obtained from a woman younger than 35 in good health and CMV-seronegative.

The chain joins TRBV4-2 to TRBJ2-7, with 9 bases identical to TRBD1. The trim removed 4 bases at V and 2 bases at J, leaving 3 bases unmatched. The CDR3 has 14 residues. Germline loops: CDR1 LGHNA, CDR2 YNFKEQ. CDR3 in amino acids: CASSPGQGTYEQYF. The CDR3 DNA follows: TGTGCCAGCAGCCCGGGACAGGGCACCTACGAGCAGTACTTC.

This sequence joins TRBV2 and TRBJ2-7; D is perhaps TRBD1 (7 bases). This CDR3 is built from 14 residues. V was trimmed by 6 bases and J by 4 bases, leaving 16 bases between them. Germline values: CDR1 SNHLY, CDR2 FYNNEI. In DNA form, the CDR3 reads TGTGCCAGCAGGGAGGGACAGATAAGATACGAGCAGTACTTC. Protein: CASREGQIRYEQYF.

This chain joins TRBV7-3 and TRBJ2-1, with TRBD1 matching over 8 bases. CDR3 length equals 17 residues. Germline CDR1 is SGHTA and CDR2 is FQGTGA. Trimming took 5 bases from V and 8 from J; bases not matched to a gene: 17. CDR3 sequence reads: CASSLLPLGTGLHEQFF. The CDR3 DNA reads as TGTGCCAGCAGCCTCCTCCCCTTAGGGACAGGTTTACATGAGCAGTTCTTC.

The CDR3 nucleotides read TGTGCCTGGAGAGGACAGGGGGCGAACACTGAAGCTTTCTTT. This sequence encodes CAWRGQGANTEAFF. The chain employs TRBV30 and TRBJ1-1, with 11 bases aligning to TRBD1. Trimming cost V 3 bases and J 1 base; bases outside gene matches: 1. The CDR3 runs 14 residues. CDR1 and CDR2 (germline): GTSNPN, SVGIG (reference sequence).

The chain recombines TRBV30 with TRBJ2-1; TRBD1 is a possible D gene (6 bases). V was cut by 3 bases and J by 9 bases, with 21 bases left in between. The germline gives CDR1 GTSNPN, CDR2 SVGIG (reference sequence). The length of the CDR3 is 15 residues. The CDR3 bases are TGTGCCTGGAGCCTTGGGACAAGGGATTGGGGTGAGCAGTTCTTC. Translation: CAWSLGTRDWGEQFF.

The chain couples TRBV5-1 to TRBJ2-5, with D perhaps matching TRBD2 (5 bases). Trimming stripped 6 bases from V and 1 base from J, with 13 bases between. The CDR3 has 14 residues. CDR1 and CDR2 (germline): SGHRS, YFSETQ. CDR3 DNA: TGCGCCAGCACCCCTGGGAGCCTCCAAGAGACCCAGTACTTC. It yields the protein CASTPGSLQETQYF.

V usage is TRBV5-1 and J usage is TRBJ2-1; TRBD2 matches at 8 bases. The CDR3 totals 19 residues. The ends lost 0 bases at V and 4 bases at J; junction bases unmatched: 15. Germline V CDR1 and CDR2: SGHRS, YFSETQ. DNA for the CDR3: TGCGCCAGCAGCTTGGTCATTGGGCTAGCGGGCCTCAATTACAATGAGCAGTTCTTC. It yields the protein CASSLVIGLAGLNYNEQFF.

This chain uses TRBV30 with TRBJ2-4; D is possibly TRBD1 (5 bases). The V gene lost 0 bases and the J gene lost 0 bases, with 9 bases spanning the gap. The CDR3 extends over 15 amino acids. Germline CDR1 and CDR2: GTSNPN and SVGIG (reference sequence). The CDR3 DNA reads TGTGCCTGGAGTGTGACAGAGTTAGCCAAAAACATTCAGTACTTC. It specifies CAWSVTELAKNIQYF.

The gene calls are TRBV10-3 and TRBJ1-2, with 9 bases matching TRBD1. This CDR3 comprises 14 residues. Germline CDR1 ENHRY, CDR2 SYGVKD. The trim removed 4 bases at V and 8 bases at J, leaving 8 bases unmatched. In DNA, the CDR3 is TGTGCCATCAGTGGAGCGGGACAGGGTGGCGGCTACACCTTC. Translated: CAISGAGQGGGYTF.

CDR3 nucleotides: TGTGCCAGCAGCTTTCGGGGAGGCGATGGCTACACCTTC. Encoded protein: CASSFRGGDGYTF. The chain combines TRBV5-5 with TRBJ1-2; no clear D gene. The CDR3 length is 13 residues. V lost 2 bases to trimming and J lost 6 bases, with 11 bases between them. CDR1 and CDR2 (germline): SGHKS, YYEKEE (reference sequence).

V usage is TRBV25-1 and J usage is TRBJ1-4; possible D gene TRBD1, 5 bases. The CDR3 has 14 amino acids. CDR1 MGHDK and CDR2 SYGVNS come from the germline V gene. V lost 0 bases and J lost 5, with 7 bases in between. CDR3 sequence: CASSEYKGNEKLFF. In DNA form, the CDR3 reads TGTGCCAGCAGTGAATATAAGGGGAATGAAAAACTGTTTTTT. The complete variable domain, with remaining parts taken from reference TRBV25-1 and TRBJ1-4, reads EADIYQTPRYLVIGTGKKITLECSQTMGHDKMYWYQQDPGMELHLIHYSYGVNSTEKGDLSSESTVSRIRTEHFPLTLESARPSHTSQYLCASSEYKGNEKLFFGSGTQLSVL.

CDR3 amino acids: CASSGQGGSYNEQFF. CDR3 coding DNA: TGTGCCAGCAGTGGACAGGGTGGTTCCTACAATGAGCAGTTCTTC. V and J are TRBV6-6 and TRBJ2-1; 8 bases line up with TRBD1. V lost 5 bases, J lost 1 base, and 4 bases stayed unmatched. Germline assignment: CDR1 MNHNY and CDR2 SVGAGI (reference sequence). The CDR3 is made up of 15 amino acids.

The chain carries TRBV6-1 and TRBJ1-1; 8 nucleotides line up with TRBD1. Germline V gene lookup returns CDR1 MNHNS and CDR2 SASEGT. Trimming took 3 bases from V and 2 from J; bases not matched to a gene: 2. There are 14 residues in the CDR3. CDR3 DNA: TGTGCCAGCAGTGAGGACAGGGTCAACACTGAAGCTTTCTTT. Residues: CASSEDRVNTEAFF.

This rearrangement joins TRBV30 to TRBJ1-2; no clear D. This CDR3 is built from 14 residues. Germline V CDR1 and CDR2: GTSNPN, SVGIG (reference sequence). Trimming stripped 4 bases from V and 3 bases from J, with 15 bases between. The CDR3 reads CAWTPGGNDYGYTF. The CDR3 DNA reads TGTGCCTGGACCCCAGGAGGAAATGACTATGGCTACACCTTC.

The rearrangement links TRBV15 to TRBJ2-7, with 7 bases fitting TRBD1. In germline, CDR1 is LNHNV, CDR2 YYDKDF (reference sequence). CDR3 length: 14 amino acids. With V trimmed by 4 bases and J by 7 bases, 10 bases remained unmatched. The CDR3: CATSKRQGYGEQYF. The CDR3 DNA sequence: TGTGCCACCAGCAAGAGACAGGGATACGGGGAGCAGTACTTC.

The rearrangement joins TRBV27 to TRBJ2-7; 8 nucleotides agree with TRBD1. The germline V gene encodes CDR1 MNHEY and CDR2 SMNVEV (reference sequence). This CDR3 comprises 11 residues. The J segment lost 4 bases and the V segment lost 10 bases, leaving 3 bases of the junction unmatched. This chain's CDR3 is CATQGVYEQYF. The CDR3 DNA is TGTGCCACACAGGGGGTTTACGAGCAGTACTTC.

The CDR3 here is CASSLAPELGAEQYF. The CDR3 region has the DNA TGCGCCAGCAGCTTGGCTCCGGAACTAGGCGCCGAGCAGTACTTC. The chain employs TRBV5-1 and TRBJ2-7, with a tentative D call TRBD2 (5 bases). V was pared by 0 bases and J by 6 bases, with 16 bases between. Looked up from germline, CDR1 is SGHRS and CDR2 is YFSETQ. The CDR3 covers 15 residues.